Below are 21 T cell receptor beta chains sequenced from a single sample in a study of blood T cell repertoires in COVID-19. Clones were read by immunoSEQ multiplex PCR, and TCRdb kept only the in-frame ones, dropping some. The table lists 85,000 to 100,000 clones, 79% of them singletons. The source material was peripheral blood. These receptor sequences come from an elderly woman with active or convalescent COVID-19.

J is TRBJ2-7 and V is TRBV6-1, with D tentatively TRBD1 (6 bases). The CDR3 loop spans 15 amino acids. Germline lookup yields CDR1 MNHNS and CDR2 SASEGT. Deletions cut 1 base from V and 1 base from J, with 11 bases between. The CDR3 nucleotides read TGTGCCAGCAGTGAAGTGGGGGCTCTTTCCTACGAGCAGTACTTC. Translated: CASSEVGALSYEQYF.

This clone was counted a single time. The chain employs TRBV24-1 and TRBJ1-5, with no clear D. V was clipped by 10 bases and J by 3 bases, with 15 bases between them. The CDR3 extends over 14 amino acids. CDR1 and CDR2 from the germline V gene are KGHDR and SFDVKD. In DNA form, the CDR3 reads TGTGCCACAGTGTACGAAGGAGACAATCAGCCCCAGCATTTT. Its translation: CATVYEGDNQPQHF.

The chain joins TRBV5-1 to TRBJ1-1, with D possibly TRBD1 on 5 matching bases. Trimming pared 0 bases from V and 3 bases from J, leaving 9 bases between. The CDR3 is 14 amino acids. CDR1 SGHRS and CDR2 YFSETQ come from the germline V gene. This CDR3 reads CASSLVTGDTEAFF. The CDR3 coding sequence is TGCGCCAGCAGCTTGGTTACGGGGGACACTGAAGCTTTCTTT.

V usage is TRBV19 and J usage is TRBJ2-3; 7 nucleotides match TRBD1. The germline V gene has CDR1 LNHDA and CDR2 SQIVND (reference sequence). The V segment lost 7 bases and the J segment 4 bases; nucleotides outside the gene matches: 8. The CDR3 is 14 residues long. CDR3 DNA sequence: TGTGCCAGTAACGTAAGGGGGCTATCAGATACGCAGTATTTT. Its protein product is CASNVRGLSDTQYF.

This CDR3 is CASRRPGTGSRTGELFF. In DNA form, the CDR3 reads TGTGCCAGTAGGAGACCCGGGACAGGGAGCCGAACCGGGGAGCTGTTTTTT. V and J are TRBV19 and TRBJ2-2, with 9 nucleotides matching TRBD1. This CDR3 contains 17 residues. Unmatched junction bases numbered 13, after V lost 6 bases and J lost 5 bases. The V gene's germline CDR1 is LNHDA and CDR2 SQIVND (reference sequence).

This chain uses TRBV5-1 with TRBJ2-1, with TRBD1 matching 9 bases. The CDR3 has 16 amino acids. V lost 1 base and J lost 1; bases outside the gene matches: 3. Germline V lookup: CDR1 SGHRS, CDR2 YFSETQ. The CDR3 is CASSLIGQGSYNEQFF. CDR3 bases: TGCGCCAGCAGCTTGATCGGACAGGGGTCCTACAATGAGCAGTTCTTC.

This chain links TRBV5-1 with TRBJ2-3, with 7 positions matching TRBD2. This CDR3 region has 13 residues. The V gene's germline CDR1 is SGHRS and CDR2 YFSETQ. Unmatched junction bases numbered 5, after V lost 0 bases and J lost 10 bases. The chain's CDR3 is CASSLESSGSQYF. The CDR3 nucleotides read TGCGCCAGCAGCTTGGAGAGTAGCGGGTCGCAGTATTTT. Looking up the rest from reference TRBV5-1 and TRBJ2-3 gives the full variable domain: KAGVTQTPRYLIKTRGQQVTLSCSPISGHRSVSWYQQTPGQGLQFLFEYFSETQRNKGNFPGRFSGRQFSNSRSEMNVSTLELGDSALYLCASSLESSGSQYFGPGTRLTVL.

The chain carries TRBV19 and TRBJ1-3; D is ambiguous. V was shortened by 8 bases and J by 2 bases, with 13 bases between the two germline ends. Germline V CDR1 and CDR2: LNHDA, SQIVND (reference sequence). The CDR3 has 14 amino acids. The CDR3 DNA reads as TGTGCCAGTGGCTCGCTAGAGGCTGGAAACACCATATATTTT. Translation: CASGSLEAGNTIYF.

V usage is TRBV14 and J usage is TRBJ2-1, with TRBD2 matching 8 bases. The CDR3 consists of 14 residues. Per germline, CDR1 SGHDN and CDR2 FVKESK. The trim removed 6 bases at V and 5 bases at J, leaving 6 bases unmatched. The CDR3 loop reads CASSPAGGNNEQFF. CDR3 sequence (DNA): TGTGCCAGCAGTCCTGCGGGAGGTAACAATGAGCAGTTCTTC.

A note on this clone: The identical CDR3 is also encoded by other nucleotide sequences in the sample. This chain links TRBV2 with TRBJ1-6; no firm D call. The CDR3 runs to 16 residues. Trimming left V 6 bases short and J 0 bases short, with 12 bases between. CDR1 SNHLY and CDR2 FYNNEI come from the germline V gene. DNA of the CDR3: TGTGCCAGCAGGCCAGGAACGAGCTCCTATAATTCACCCCTCCACTTT. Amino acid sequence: CASRPGTSSYNSPLHF.

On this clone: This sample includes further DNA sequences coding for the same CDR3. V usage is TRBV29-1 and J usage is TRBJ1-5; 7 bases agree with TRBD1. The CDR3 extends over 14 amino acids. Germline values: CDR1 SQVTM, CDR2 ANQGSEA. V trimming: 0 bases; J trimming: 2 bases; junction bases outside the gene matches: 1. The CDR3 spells CSVEETGGNQPQHF. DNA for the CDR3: TGCAGCGTTGAAGAAACAGGGGGCAATCAGCCCCAGCATTTT.

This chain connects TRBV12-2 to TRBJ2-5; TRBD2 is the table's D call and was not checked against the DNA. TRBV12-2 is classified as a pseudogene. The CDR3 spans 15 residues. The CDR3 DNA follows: TGTGCAAGTCGCTTACATCGGGGGGCGTTGGAGACCCAGTACTTC. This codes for CASRLHRGALETQYF.

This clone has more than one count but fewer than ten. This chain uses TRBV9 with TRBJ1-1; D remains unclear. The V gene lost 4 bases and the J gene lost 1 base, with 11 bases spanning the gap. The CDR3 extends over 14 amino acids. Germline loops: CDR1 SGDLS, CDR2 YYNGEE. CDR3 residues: CASSLAAWNTEAFF. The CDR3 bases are TGTGCCAGCAGCCTTGCGGCATGGAACACTGAAGCTTTCTTT. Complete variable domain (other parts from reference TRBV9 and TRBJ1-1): DSGVTQTPKHLITATGQRVTLRCSPRSGDLSVYWYQQSLDQGLQFLIQYYNGEERAKGNILERFSAQQFPDLHSELNLSSLELGDSALYFCASSLAAWNTEAFFGQGTRLTVV.

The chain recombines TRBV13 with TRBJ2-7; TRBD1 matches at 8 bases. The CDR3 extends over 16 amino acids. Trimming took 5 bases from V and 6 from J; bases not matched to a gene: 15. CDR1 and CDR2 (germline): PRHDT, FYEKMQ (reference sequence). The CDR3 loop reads CASSRRPGQEGAEQYF. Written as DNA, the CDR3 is TGTGCCAGCAGCCGCAGACCGGGACAGGAGGGAGCCGAGCAGTACTTC.

CDR3 sequence reads: CASSLAVSGTDTQYF. The CDR3 DNA reads as TGTGCCAGCAGCTTGGCCGTTAGCGGTACAGATACGCAGTATTTT. The chain couples TRBV5-4 to TRBJ2-3, with D possibly TRBD2 on 6 matching bases. Trimming took 0 bases from V and 3 from J, leaving 11 bases between them. Germline V gives CDR1 SGHNT, CDR2 YYREEE (reference sequence). This CDR3 is 15 amino acids long.

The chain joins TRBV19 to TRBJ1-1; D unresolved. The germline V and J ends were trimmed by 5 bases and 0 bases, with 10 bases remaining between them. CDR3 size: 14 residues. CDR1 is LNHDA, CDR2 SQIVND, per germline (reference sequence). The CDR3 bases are TGTGCCAGTAGTCGACTTTTCATGAACACTGAAGCTTTCTTT. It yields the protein CASSRLFMNTEAFF.

The CDR3 DNA reads as TGTGCCAGCAGCTTAAAGACTAGCGGGGGGGAGACCCAGTACTTC. Translation: CASSLKTSGGETQYF. The genes are TRBV7-3 and TRBJ2-5, with TRBD2 matching over 13 bases. The CDR3 covers 15 residues. Looked up from germline, CDR1 is SGHTA and CDR2 is FQGTGA. The V segment lost 1 base and the J segment 5 bases; nucleotides outside the gene matches: 1.

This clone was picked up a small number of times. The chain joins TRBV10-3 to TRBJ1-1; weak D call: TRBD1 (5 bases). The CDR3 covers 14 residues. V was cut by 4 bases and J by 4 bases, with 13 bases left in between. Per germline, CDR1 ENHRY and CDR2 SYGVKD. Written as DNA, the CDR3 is TGTGCCATCAGTGTCACGTCGGGGGGCACTGAAGCTTTCTTT. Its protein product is CAISVTSGGTEAFF.

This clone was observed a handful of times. The CDR3 is CASSEGTDYGYTF. CDR3 in DNA: TGTGCCAGCAGCGAGGGGACAGACTATGGCTACACCTTC. This chain uses TRBV9 with TRBJ1-2, with TRBD1 identical over 7 bases. Germline CDR1 and CDR2: SGDLS and YYNGEE. Trimming took 3 bases from V and 3 from J; bases not matched to a gene: 2. The CDR3 length is 13 residues.

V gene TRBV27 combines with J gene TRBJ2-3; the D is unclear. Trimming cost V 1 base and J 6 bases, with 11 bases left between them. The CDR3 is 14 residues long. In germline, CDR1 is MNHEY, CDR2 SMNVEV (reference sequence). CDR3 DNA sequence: TGTGCCAGCAGTTTATTGGGCCCGGCGGATACGCAGTATTTT. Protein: CASSLLGPADTQYF.

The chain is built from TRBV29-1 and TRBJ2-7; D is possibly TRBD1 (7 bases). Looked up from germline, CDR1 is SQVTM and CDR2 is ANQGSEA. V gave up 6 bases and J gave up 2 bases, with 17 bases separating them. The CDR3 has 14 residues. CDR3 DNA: TGCAGCGTCCTAGGGGGGACAGCCGCCTACGAGCAGTACTTC. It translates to CSVLGGTAAYEQYF.